A single sample is the source of the 16 T cell receptor beta chains below, sequenced in a study of shared clonotypes between healthy human individuals. Repertoires were generated with immunoSEQ multiplex PCR, while TCRdb's copy carries only in-frame clones and drops some. This table holds about 1,500,000 clones, roughly 96% found once. Material for sequencing was naive CD4+ T cells sorted from blood. The sample's subset: CD45RA+ positively selected. Receptor source: a man aged 25-45 years in good health.

This chain uses TRBV27 with TRBJ1-1; D not certain. Germline CDR1 MNHEY, CDR2 SMNVEV (reference sequence). V was pared by 7 bases and J by 1 base, with 10 bases between. This CDR3 has 13 amino acids. CDR3 in amino acids: CASKSIGNTEAFF. In DNA, the CDR3 is TGTGCCAGCAAATCAATTGGGAACACTGAAGCTTTCTTT.

The chain uses TRBV11-3 and TRBJ2-1; 9 bases are a match to TRBD2. Looked up from germline, CDR1 is SGHNT and CDR2 is YENEEA. With V trimmed by 4 bases and J by 6 bases, 10 bases remained unmatched. CDR3 length equals 16 residues. The CDR3 DNA sequence: TGTGCCAGCAGCTCCCTGACTAGCGGTGGACTCAATGAGCAGTTCTTC. Translating gives CASSSLTSGGLNEQFF.

The J gene is TRBJ1-1, the V gene TRBV5-1; no definite D call. The CDR3 is 12 residues long. V dropped 6 bases and J dropped 4 bases, with 10 bases sitting between them. Per the germline V gene, CDR1 is SGHRS and CDR2 is YFSETQ. CDR3 sequence reads: CASTNWGTEAFF. The CDR3 nucleotides read TGCGCCAGCACCAACTGGGGCACTGAAGCTTTCTTT.

This chain connects TRBV7-9 to TRBJ2-2; D remains unclear. The CDR3 has 14 amino acids. V lost 1 base and J 9 bases, leaving 12 bases between the germline ends. Germline V gene lookup returns CDR1 SEHNR and CDR2 FQNEAQ (reference sequence). Written as DNA, the CDR3 is TGTGCCAGCAGCTTAGTGGTTTCGGCTCGGGAGCTGTTTTTT. Translation: CASSLVVSARELFF.

The chain recombines TRBV28 with TRBJ1-3; D is possibly TRBD1 (6 bases). CDR3 length equals 15 residues. Germline-derived CDR1 and CDR2 are MDHEN and SYDVKM. Trimming removed 7 bases from V and 0 bases from J, with 13 bases in between. Here the CDR3 reads CASIKGQNSGNTIYF. For the CDR3, the DNA is TGTGCCAGCATTAAAGGACAGAACTCTGGAAACACCATATATTTT.

The chain joins TRBV6-1 to TRBJ2-1; 8 bases are a match to TRBD1. The CDR3 runs 14 residues. Trimming removed 6 bases from V and 12 bases from J; junction bases left unmatched: 13. Germline values: CDR1 MNHNS, CDR2 SASEGT. This CDR3 is CASRGQEGLGLQFF. CDR3 nucleotides: TGTGCCAGCAGGGGACAGGAAGGATTAGGGTTGCAGTTCTTC.

This chain uses TRBV7-9 with TRBJ1-4, with 11 bases lining up with TRBD1. V was clipped by 7 bases and J by 8 bases; unmatched bases: 18. There are 18 residues in the CDR3. Germline V gene sequence: CDR1 SEHNR, CDR2 FQNEAQ (reference sequence). The CDR3 loop is CASTPIRTGGASREKLFF. CDR3 nucleotides: TGTGCCAGCACCCCGATCCGGACAGGGGGCGCGTCGAGGGAAAAACTGTTTTTT.

The genes are TRBV28 and TRBJ1-5; 8 bases match TRBD1. Germline V gene data show CDR1 as MDHEN and CDR2 as SYDVKM. This CDR3 has 19 amino acids. V shed 8 bases, J shed 2 bases, and the junction held 20 bases outside the gene matches. The CDR3 reads CASSRPFAGGSGRNQPQHF. The CDR3 DNA follows: TGTGCCAGCTCCAGGCCCTTCGCAGGGGGCAGCGGTCGCAATCAGCCCCAGCATTTT.

This rearrangement joins TRBV28 to TRBJ1-1; maybe TRBD1 (6 bases). Germline-derived CDR1 and CDR2 are MDHEN and SYDVKM. The CDR3 consists of 15 residues. V lost 4 bases and J lost 5, with 17 bases in between. DNA for the CDR3: TGTGCCAGCAGTTCCGGGGGGACAAGAGGGACTGAAGCTTTCTTT. It yields the protein CASSSGGTRGTEAFF.

This clone was observed once. The rearrangement uses TRBV25-1 and TRBJ2-5, with TRBD1 matching 9 bases. Germline V lookup: CDR1 MGHDK, CDR2 SYGVNS. V dropped 5 bases and J dropped 7; count of bases not matched to a gene: 8. The CDR3 has 14 residues. The CDR3 is CASSHTGQGWTQYF. CDR3 coding DNA: TGTGCCAGCAGTCATACGGGACAGGGCTGGACCCAGTACTTC. Supplemented by reference TRBV25-1 and TRBJ2-5, the full variable domain reads EADIYQTPRYLVIGTGKKITLECSQTMGHDKMYWYQQDPGMELHLIHYSYGVNSTEKGDLSSESTVSRIRTEHFPLTLESARPSHTSQYLCASSHTGQGWTQYFGPGTRLLVL.

This clone was recorded a few times. Other DNA sequences of this sample code for an identical CDR3. This chain joins TRBV20-1 and TRBJ2-5, with unresolved D. CDR3 size: 10 residues. V shed 3 bases and J shed 4 bases, with 3 bases lying between them. Germline V gives CDR1 DFQATT, CDR2 SNEGSKA (reference sequence). DNA of the CDR3: TGCAGTGCTAGGTTAGAGACCCAGTACTTC. Its protein product is CSARLETQYF.

V gene TRBV4-1 combines with J gene TRBJ1-1; D perhaps matches TRBD1 (6 bases). V was trimmed by 4 bases and J by 3 bases, leaving 15 bases between them. CDR3 length equals 15 residues. Germline assignment: CDR1 MGHRA and CDR2 YSYEKL. CDR3 in amino acids: CASSPPVRGDTEAFF. The DNA of the CDR3 is TGCGCCAGCAGCCCCCCCGTCAGGGGTGACACTGAAGCTTTCTTT.

The chain recombines TRBV5-1 with TRBJ2-7, with D perhaps given as TRBD1 or TRBD2 (5 bases each). The CDR3 totals 17 residues. From germline, CDR1 is SGHRS and CDR2 YFSETQ. V lost 0 bases to trimming and J lost 0 bases, with 16 bases between them. The CDR3 coding sequence is TGCGCCAGCAGCTTGGGTTTCTCGGGGCTCTACTCCTACGAGCAGTACTTC. This encodes CASSLGFSGLYSYEQYF.

As for this clone: Other DNA sequences of this sample code for an identical CDR3. The chain is built from TRBV28 and TRBJ2-3, with D hard to call. The germline V gene encodes CDR1 MDHEN and CDR2 SYDVKM. V lost 6 bases, J lost 3 bases, and 7 bases lay in between. This CDR3 has 12 amino acids. The CDR3 protein is CASSFVTDTQYF. As DNA, the CDR3 is TGTGCCAGCAGCTTCGTTACAGATACGCAGTATTTT.

The V and J genes are TRBV28 and TRBJ2-3, with D maybe TRBD2 (6 bases). Trimming removed 2 bases from V and 0 bases from J, with 18 bases in between. The germline V gene has CDR1 MDHEN and CDR2 SYDVKM. The CDR3 consists of 18 residues. CDR3 protein: CASSLVGLGRQSTDTQYF. In nucleotides, the CDR3 is TGTGCCAGCAGTTTAGTTGGTCTTGGGAGGCAAAGCACAGATACGCAGTATTTT. Drawing the rest from reference TRBV28 and TRBJ2-3, the complete variable domain is DVKVTQSSRYLVKRTGEKVFLECVQDMDHENMFWYRQDPGLGLRLIYFSYDVKMKEKGDIPEGYSVSREKKERFSLILESASTNQTSMYLCASSLVGLGRQSTDTQYFGPGTRLTVL.

Only one count was recorded for this clone. V is TRBV7-6 and J is TRBJ2-6, with 7 positions matching TRBD1. This CDR3 has 16 residues. Germline V gene data show CDR1 as SGHVS and CDR2 as FNYEAQ. The J segment lost 0 bases and the V segment lost 6 bases, leaving 5 bases of the junction unmatched. DNA for the CDR3: TGTGCCAGCAGTGGACAGGCCAGCTCTGGGGCCAACGTCCTGACTTTC. Translated: CASSGQASSGANVLTF.